Reported below is one T cell receptor beta chain. In the authors' methods: Reference gene primer amplification yielded estimated nucleated cell counts. TCRdb's table, derived via immunoSEQ multiplex PCR, lists solely in-frame clones and lacks some. From that table come the V and J calls and clone size; the DNA was used to work out D and trimming. The data hold 250,000 or so clones, with approximately 87% observed a single time. This record belongs to a study of blood T cell repertoires in COVID-19. Study overall: Whether acute or convalescent, the COVID-19 samples came from the United States, Italy and Spain.

With 6 bases removed from V and 5 bases from J, the gap between germline ends came to 10 bases. The CDR3 loop spans 11 amino acids. The germline gives CDR1 DFQATT, CDR2 SNEGSKA (reference sequence). This rearrangement joins TRBV20-1 to TRBJ1-1; D remains ambiguous. The sequencing sample was made of peripheral blood. The TCR comes from a man between 60 and 75 years old with acute or convalescent COVID-19. The CDR3 region is CSAPPRTEAFF. The CDR3 nucleotides read TGCAGTGCCCCCCCCCGGACTGAAGCTTTCTTT.